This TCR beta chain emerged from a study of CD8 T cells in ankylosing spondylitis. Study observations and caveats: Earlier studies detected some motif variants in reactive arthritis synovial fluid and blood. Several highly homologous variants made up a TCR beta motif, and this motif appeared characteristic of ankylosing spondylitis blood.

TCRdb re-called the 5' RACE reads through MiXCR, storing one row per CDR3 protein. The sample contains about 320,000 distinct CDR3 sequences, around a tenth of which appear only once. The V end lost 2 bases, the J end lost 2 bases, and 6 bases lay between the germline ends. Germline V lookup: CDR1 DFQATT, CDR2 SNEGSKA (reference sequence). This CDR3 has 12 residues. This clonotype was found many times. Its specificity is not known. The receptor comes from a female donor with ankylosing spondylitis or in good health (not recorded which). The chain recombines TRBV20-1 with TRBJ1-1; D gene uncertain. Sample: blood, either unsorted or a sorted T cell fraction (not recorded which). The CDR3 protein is CSARRSNTEAFF. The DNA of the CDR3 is TGCAGTGCTAGACGCAGTAACACTGAAGCTTTCTTT.